This TCR beta chain comes out of a study of blood T cell repertoires in COVID-19. Study context: The United States, Italy and Spain were the sources of the acute and convalescent COVID-19 samples.

The protocol was immunoSEQ multiplex PCR, while the TCRdb copy is restricted to in-frame clones and leaves out a portion. The sample has 150,000 to 200,000 clones, about four fifths seen once. This clone turned up a few times. The CDR3 has 16 amino acids. Germline lookup yields CDR1 MGHRA and CDR2 YSYEKL. After removal of 2 bases from V and 7 bases from J, the junction contained 12 bases not matched to a gene. The source is a man between 60 and 75 years old with acute or convalescent COVID-19. Sequenced: peripheral blood. This sequence joins TRBV4-1 and TRBJ1-2; 8 positions match TRBD1. As DNA, the CDR3 is TGCGCCAGCAGCCAACCAACGACAGGGGTCTCGGGTGGCTACACCTTC. Protein sequence: CASSQPTTGVSGGYTF.